This T cell receptor beta chain emerged from a study of blood T cell repertoires in COVID-19. TCRdb keeps only in-frame clones here, not all; method: immunoSEQ multiplex PCR. This sample has approximately 150,000 clones, with approximately 88% found just once. J lost 1 base, V lost 1 base, and 6 bases had no gene match. CDR1 and CDR2 (germline): LGHNT, FRNRAP. This CDR3 has 16 amino acids. This receptor was obtained from a woman in her 50s with acute or convalescent COVID-19. The sequencing sample was made of peripheral blood. The rearrangement links TRBV12-5 to TRBJ2-7, with 8 bases aligning to TRBD1. The CDR3 loop is CASGLGWTGPSYEQYF. The CDR3 DNA reads TGTGCTAGTGGTTTGGGCTGGACAGGGCCTTCCTACGAGCAGTACTTC. The full variable domain, in which reference TRBV12-5 and TRBJ2-7 provide the parts outside the CDR3, is DARVTQTPRHKVTEMGQEVTMRCQPILGHNTVFWYRQTMMQGLELLAYFRNRAPLDDSGMPKDRFSAEMPDATLATLKIQPSEPRDSAVYFCASGLGWTGPSYEQYFGPGTRLTVT.